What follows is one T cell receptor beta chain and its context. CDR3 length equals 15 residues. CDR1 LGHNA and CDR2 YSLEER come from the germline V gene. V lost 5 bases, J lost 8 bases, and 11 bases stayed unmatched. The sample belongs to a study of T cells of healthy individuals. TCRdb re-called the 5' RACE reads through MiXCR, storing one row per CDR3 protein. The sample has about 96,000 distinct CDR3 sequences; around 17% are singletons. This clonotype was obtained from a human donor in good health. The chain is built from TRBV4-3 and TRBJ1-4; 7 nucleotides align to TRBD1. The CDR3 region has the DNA TGCGCCAGCAGCAACCGAGGGGGCTCTGGGGAAAAACTGTTTTTT. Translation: CASSNRGGSGEKLFF.